Below are 14 T cell receptor beta chains sequenced from a single sample in a study of OX40 agonist ivuxolimab in advanced cancers. Some clones are missing from TCRdb's copy, which holds only in-frame ones; the method was immunoSEQ multiplex PCR. The table lists 50,000 or so clones, around four fifths of them singletons, with 9.5% to 15% in the top ten. The sample in question was CD4+ or CD8+ T cells sorted from blood, obtained in a trial of the OX40 agonist ivuxolimab. The receptors come from an adult with an advanced solid tumor such as melanoma, head and neck, liver or kidney cancer.

This clone occurred a few times. The chain links TRBV5-6 to TRBJ2-4, with 7 bases fitting TRBD2. The V segment lost 4 bases and the J segment 1 base; nucleotides outside the gene matches: 11. CDR1 and CDR2 (germline): SGHDT, YYEEEE. This CDR3 has 17 amino acids. DNA for the CDR3: TGTGCCAGCAGCCTGCCGCCGGGGGAGGGGGCCAAAAACATTCAGTACTTC. The encoded protein is CASSLPPGEGAKNIQYF.

This rearrangement joins TRBV6-5 to TRBJ2-5; either TRBD1 or TRBD2 may fit D (5 bases each). This CDR3 has 15 amino acids. V was clipped by 2 bases and J by 5 bases, with 15 bases between them. Germline assignment: CDR1 MNHEY and CDR2 SVGAGI. The CDR3 DNA sequence: TGTGCCAGCAGTTACGGGACGAGGAGAGGGGAGACCCAGTACTTC. As protein: CASSYGTRRGETQYF.

The DNA of the CDR3 is TGTGCCAGCAGTCCCCCGGGTGGGGGCAACACCGGGGAGCTGTTTTTT. Encoded protein: CASSPPGGGNTGELFF. The rearrangement joins TRBV28 to TRBJ2-2; the D gene is possibly TRBD1 (6 bases). Trimming pared 5 bases from V and 2 bases from J, leaving 15 bases between. CDR1 is MDHEN, CDR2 SYDVKM, per germline. CDR3 length: 16 residues.

This clone was detected only once. The chain combines TRBV6-5 with TRBJ1-3, with 7 bases identical to TRBD1. This CDR3 has 16 residues. The V gene end was trimmed by 4 bases and the J gene end by 2 bases; junction bases not matched to a gene: 8. Germline V gene sequence: CDR1 MNHEY, CDR2 SVGAGI. CDR3 in amino acids: CASSLTGWGAGNTIYF. The CDR3 region has the DNA TGTGCCAGCAGTTTGACAGGGTGGGGGGCTGGAAACACCATATATTTT.

In this sample, this clone turned up a few times. The chain uses TRBV6-1 and TRBJ1-5; D is perhaps TRBD1 (6 bases). The CDR3 covers 16 residues. CDR1 and CDR2 from the germline V gene are MNHNS and SASEGT. V lost 0 bases and J 3 bases, leaving 12 bases between the germline ends. The CDR3: CASSEARQGINQPQHF. In DNA, the CDR3 is TGTGCCAGCAGTGAAGCACGGCAGGGGATCAATCAGCCCCAGCATTTT.

This chain connects TRBV6-1 to TRBJ2-7; D might be TRBD2 (6 bases). Trimming removed 5 bases from V and 7 bases from J, with 15 bases in between. The V gene's germline CDR1 is MNHNS and CDR2 SASEGT. The CDR3 loop spans 13 amino acids. CDR3 sequence (DNA): TGTGCCAGCAGTTATGGAGGGGAAAGGGAGCAGTACTTC. Its translation: CASSYGGEREQYF.

The chain is built from TRBV19 and TRBJ2-1; the D is unclear. Germline CDR1 and CDR2: LNHDA and SQIVND (reference sequence). Trimming removed 5 bases from V and 5 bases from J, with 10 bases in between. This CDR3 is built from 13 residues. The CDR3 region is CASSVSIDNEQFF. CDR3 DNA sequence: TGTGCCAGTAGTGTCTCAATCGACAATGAGCAGTTCTTC. The variable domain in full, with the rest retrieved from reference TRBV19 and TRBJ2-1, is DGGITQSPKYLFRKEGQNVTLSCEQNLNHDAMYWYRQDPGQGLRLIYYSQIVNDFQKGDIAEGYSVSREKKESFPLTVTSAQKNPTAFYLCASSVSIDNEQFFGPGTRLTVL.

This clone was recorded once. The rearrangement joins TRBV18 to TRBJ2-2; a weak D match, TRBD2 (5 bases). The V end was cut by 3 bases, the J end by 6 bases, with 11 bases between. This CDR3 comprises 14 residues. CDR1 is KGHSH, CDR2 LQKENI, per germline. DNA of the CDR3: TGTGCCAGCTCACCTCGACACGGGGCCGGGGAGCTGTTTTTT. Protein sequence: CASSPRHGAGELFF.

This clone is a singleton in its sample. The CDR3 sequence is CASSVHRGYYEQYF. The CDR3 nucleotides read TGTGCCAGCAGTGTACACAGGGGTTACTACGAGCAGTACTTC. The chain carries TRBV2 and TRBJ2-7; TRBD1 matches 7 bases. After removal of 4 bases from V and 3 bases from J, the junction contained 6 bases not matched to a gene. CDR3 length: 14 amino acids. From germline, CDR1 is SNHLY and CDR2 FYNNEI.

The chain uses TRBV28 and TRBJ1-6; D not certain. The germline gives CDR1 MDHEN, CDR2 SYDVKM. This CDR3 comprises 15 residues. V shed 4 bases and J shed 6 bases, with 13 bases lying between them. The CDR3 here is CASSSRKAVNSPLHF. In nucleotides, the CDR3 is TGTGCCAGCAGTTCACGTAAGGCAGTTAATTCACCCCTCCACTTT.

The chain joins TRBV30 to TRBJ1-3; D not certain. The CDR3 contains 14 residues. Germline CDR1 and CDR2: GTSNPN and SVGIG (reference sequence). V dropped 3 bases and J dropped 0 bases, with 9 bases sitting between them. CDR3 region: CAWRQLNSGNTIYF. In DNA form, the CDR3 reads TGTGCCTGGAGACAGTTAAACTCTGGAAACACCATATATTTT.

This chain uses TRBV4-2 with TRBJ2-2; 8 bases are a match to TRBD1. Germline CDR1 and CDR2: LGHNA and YNFKEQ. CDR3 length: 15 residues. V shed 3 bases and J 3 bases; nucleotides not matched to a gene: 3. CDR3 bases: TGTGCCAGCAGCCATCGGACAGGGTACACCGGGGAGCTGTTTTTT. Residues: CASSHRTGYTGELFF.

The V gene is TRBV19, the J gene TRBJ2-5, with D tentatively TRBD1 (5 bases). Looked up from germline, CDR1 is LNHDA and CDR2 is SQIVND (reference sequence). The CDR3 loop spans 13 amino acids. The ends were cut back, 7 bases at V and 2 bases at J, with 11 bases in the middle. As DNA, the CDR3 is TGTGCCAGTAACCTTCCAGGGCAAGAGACCCAGTACTTC. Protein: CASNLPGQETQYF.

This clone was counted a single time. J is TRBJ1-2 and V is TRBV18; a weak D match, TRBD1 (5 bases). V lost 5 bases to trimming and J lost 7 bases, with 20 bases between them. CDR1 is KGHSH, CDR2 LQKENI, per germline. The CDR3 covers 15 residues. As DNA, the CDR3 is TGTGCCAGCTCAGAACGTGGGCTACAGGAGAGTGGCTACACCTTC. It specifies CASSERGLQESGYTF.